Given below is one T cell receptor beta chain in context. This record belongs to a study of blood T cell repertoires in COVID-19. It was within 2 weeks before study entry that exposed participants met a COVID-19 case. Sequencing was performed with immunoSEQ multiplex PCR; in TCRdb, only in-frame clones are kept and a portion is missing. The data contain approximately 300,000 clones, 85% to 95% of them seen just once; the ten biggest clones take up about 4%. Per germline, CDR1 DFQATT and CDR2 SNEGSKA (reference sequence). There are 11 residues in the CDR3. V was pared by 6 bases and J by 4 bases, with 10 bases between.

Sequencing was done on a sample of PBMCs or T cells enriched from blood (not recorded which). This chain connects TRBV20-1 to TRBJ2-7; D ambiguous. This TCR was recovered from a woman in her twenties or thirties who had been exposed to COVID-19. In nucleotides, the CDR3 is TGCAGTGCGGTCGAACGGTACGAGCAGTACTTC. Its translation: CSAVERYEQYF.